This is a list of T cell receptor beta chains from one sample in a study of blood T cell repertoires in COVID-19. TCRdb's table, derived via immunoSEQ multiplex PCR, lists solely in-frame clones and lacks some. Counted here are some 120,000 clones, around four fifths occurring once; the ten biggest clones make up 4.5% to 6%. The specimen was peripheral blood. Source of these receptors: an elderly man with COVID-19, enrolled during active disease. CDR3s include the opening cysteine and the closing phenylalanine or tryptophan. The D gene is left open where the match is weak. Not every row has a clone size; where given, it reads once, few, many or a size class.

TRBD1	-	TRBV4-2	TRBJ2-2	CASSQMGQGARTGELFF	TGTGCCAGCAGCCAAATGGGACAGGGGGCTAGGACCGGGGAGCTGTTTTTT
-	-	TRBV5-1	TRBJ1-6	CASSLVPLVAGSPLHF	TGCGCCAGCAGCTTAGTCCCTCTCGTGGCCGGGTCACCCCTCCACTTT
-	-	TRBV28	TRBJ2-7	CASSSFEGEYEQYF	TGTGCCAGCAGTAGTTTTGAGGGAGAGTACGAGCAGTACTTC
-	-	TRBV7-9	TRBJ1-1	CASSLGALEAFF	TGTGCCAGCAGCTTAGGCGCCCTAGAAGCTTTCTTT
TRBD1	-	TRBV13	TRBJ1-1	CATYQMTGTWTEAFF	TGTGCCACCTATCAGATGACAGGGACGTGGACTGAAGCTTTCTTT
-	-	TRBV24-1	TRBJ1-1	CATSQSPEAFF	TGTGCCACCTCACAGTCCCCTGAAGCTTTCTTT
TRBD1	-	TRBV28	TRBJ2-7	CASSPRGQGAREQYF	TGTGCCAGCAGTCCGCGGGGACAGGGGGCGCGCGAGCAGTACTTC
-	-	TRBV5-8	TRBJ1-5	CASSARGRNQPQHF	TGTGCCAGCAGCGCCCGCGGTCGCAATCAGCCCCAGCATTTT
-	-	TRBV2	TRBJ1-1	CASRGQDTEAFF	TGTGCCAGCAGGGGGCAGGATACTGAAGCTTTCTTT
TRBD1	-	TRBV19	TRBJ1-1	CASSIWDSENTEAFF	TGTGCCAGTAGTATTTGGGACAGTGAGAACACTGAAGCTTTCTTT
TRBD1	few	TRBV3-1/TRBV3-2	TRBJ2-7	CASSQGSTGASYEQYF	TGTGCCAGCAGCCAAGGGAGCACAGGGGCCTCCTACGAGCAGTACTTC
-	-	TRBV7-9	TRBJ1-2	CASSLDRGLDGYTF	TGTGCCAGCAGCTTAGATCGGGGGTTGGATGGCTACACCTTC
-	-	TRBV18	TRBJ2-2	CASSPFGGDGTGELFF	TGTGCCAGCTCACCATTTGGAGGGGATGGCACCGGGGAGCTGTTTTTT
TRBD1	-	TRBV6-1	TRBJ2-1	CASSEGKGASYNEQFF	TGTGCCAGCAGTGAAGGGAAGGGGGCTTCCTACAATGAGCAGTTCTTC
-	-	TRBV5-1	TRBJ1-1	CASREGASFTEAFF	TGCGCCAGCAGAGAGGGCGCGAGTTTTACTGAAGCTTTCTTT
-	-	TRBV28	TRBJ2-2	CASSFPQGNTGELFF	TGTGCCAGCAGTTTCCCACAGGGGAACACCGGGGAGCTGTTTTTT
-	-	TRBV7-9	TRBJ1-2	CASSSPFNYGYTF	TGTGCCAGCAGCTCCCCCTTCAACTATGGCTACACCTTC
-	-	TRBV19	TRBJ2-7	CASSIQGGKNEQYF	TGTGCCAGTAGTATCCAGGGGGGTAAGAACGAGCAGTACTTC
-	-	TRBV4-1	TRBJ1-4	CASSPLGVREEKLFF	TGCGCCAGCAGCCCTCTAGGGGTGCGAGAGGAAAAACTGTTTTTT
-	-	TRBV5-5	TRBJ1-1	CASSLRGGDTEAFF	TGTGCCAGCAGCCTTAGGGGAGGGGACACTGAAGCTTTCTTT
-	-	TRBV6-6	TRBJ1-1	CASSPAGEMVAFF	TGTGCCAGCAGTCCCGCGGGGGAAATGGTAGCTTTCTTT
-	-	TRBV18	TRBJ1-1	CASSPSGAEAFF	TGTGCCAGCTCACCATCCGGGGCTGAAGCTTTCTTT
TRBD2	-	TRBV2	TRBJ2-3	CASRVSGTSTDTQYF	TGTGCCAGCAGGGTTAGCGGGACGAGCACAGATACGCAGTATTTT
TRBD1	-	TRBV28	TRBJ1-1	CASSLQGADTEAFF	TGTGCCAGCAGTTTGCAGGGGGCCGACACTGAAGCTTTCTTT
-	-	TRBV7-3	TRBJ1-4	CASSLNGEQNEKLFF	TGTGCCAGCAGCTTAAACGGGGAACAAAATGAAAAACTGTTTTTT
-	-	TRBV5-5	TRBJ2-6	CASSLAGSGANVLTF	TGTGCCAGCAGCTTGGCCGGGTCTGGGGCCAACGTCCTGACTTTC
-	-	TRBV18	TRBJ1-1	CASSPEGSNTEAFF	TGTGCCAGCTCACCGGAGGGCTCGAACACTGAAGCTTTCTTT
TRBD2	-	TRBV5-6	TRBJ2-5	CASSLGLAGGQETQYF	TGTGCCAGCAGCTTGGGGCTAGCGGGGGGACAAGAGACCCAGTACTTC
TRBD1	-	TRBV4-3	TRBJ2-3	CASSPLGQAIPDTQYF	TGCGCCAGCAGCCCCCTTGGACAGGCCATTCCAGATACGCAGTATTTT
TRBD1	-	TRBV6-5	TRBJ1-3	CASKRGQGAVYTIYF	TGTGCCAGCAAGCGCGGACAGGGGGCTGTATACACCATATATTTT
TRBD1	-	TRBV29-1	TRBJ2-7	CSVEGDSSYEQYF	TGCAGCGTTGAAGGGGACAGCTCCTACGAGCAGTACTTC
-	few	TRBV28	TRBJ2-1	CASSQIRLFGEQFF	TGTGCCAGCAGCCAGATCAGACTGTTTGGTGAGCAGTTCTTC
-	-	TRBV5-6	TRBJ2-1	CASSPPLGQTFYNEQFF	TGTGCCAGCAGCCCACCCCTTGGACAGACCTTTTACAATGAGCAGTTCTTC
-	few	TRBV28	TRBJ1-1	CASNRQGAGTTEAFF	TGTGCCAGCAACCGCCAGGGAGCGGGGACCACTGAAGCTTTCTTT
-	-	TRBV7-2	TRBJ1-5	CASSLFQSSNQPQHF	TGTGCCAGCAGCTTATTCCAGTCAAGCAATCAGCCCCAGCATTTT
-	-	TRBV5-1	TRBJ2-3	CASSRPTGYTDTQYF	TGCGCCAGCAGCCGTCCCACAGGGTACACAGATACGCAGTATTTT
-	-	TRBV5-1	TRBJ2-2	CASSLYGTTTGELFF	TGCGCCAGCAGCCTGTATGGGACAACCACCGGGGAGCTGTTTTTT
-	few	TRBV15	TRBJ1-1	CATSRAWGDTEAFF	TGTGCCACCAGCAGGGCATGGGGAGACACTGAAGCTTTCTTT
TRBD1	-	TRBV4-1	TRBJ1-5	CASSQDRGHLQPQHF	TGCGCCAGCAGCCAAGACAGGGGGCATTTGCAGCCCCAGCATTTT
TRBD1	-	TRBV19	TRBJ1-5	CASSTGGDRASQPQHF	TGTGCCAGTAGTACGGGGGGGGACAGGGCTAGTCAGCCCCAGCATTTT
-	-	TRBV4-1	TRBJ2-5	CASSQEGSERQTQYF	TGCGCCAGCAGCCAAGAAGGTTCGGAGAGGCAGACCCAGTACTTC
-	-	TRBV6-1	TRBJ1-4	CASSEYPQGTTNEKLFF	TGTGCCAGCAGTGAATACCCCCAGGGAACAACTAATGAAAAACTGTTTTTT
TRBD2	-	TRBV7-2	TRBJ2-1	CASSLGGSLSYNEQFF	TGTGCCAGCAGCTTGGGCGGGAGCTTATCCTACAATGAGCAGTTCTTC
-	-	TRBV30	TRBJ2-1	CAWSGSSYNEQFF	TGTGCCTGGAGCGGGAGCTCCTACAATGAGCAGTTCTTC
-	-	TRBV27	TRBJ2-1	CASSLFARVGSYNEQFF	TGTGCCAGCAGTTTATTCGCCAGGGTAGGGTCCTACAATGAGCAGTTCTTC
-	-	TRBV12-3/TRBV12-4	TRBJ2-7	CASGTFYEQYF	TGTGCCAGCGGGACTTTCTACGAGCAGTACTTC